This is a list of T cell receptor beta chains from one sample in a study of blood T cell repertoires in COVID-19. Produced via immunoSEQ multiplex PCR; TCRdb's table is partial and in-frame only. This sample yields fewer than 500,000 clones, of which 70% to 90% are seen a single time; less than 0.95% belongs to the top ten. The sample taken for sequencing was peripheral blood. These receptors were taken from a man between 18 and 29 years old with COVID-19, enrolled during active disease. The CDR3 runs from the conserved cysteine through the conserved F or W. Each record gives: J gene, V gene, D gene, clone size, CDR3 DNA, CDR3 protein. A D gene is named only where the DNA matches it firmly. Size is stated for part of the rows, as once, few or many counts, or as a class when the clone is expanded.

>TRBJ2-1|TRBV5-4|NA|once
TGTGCCAGCAGCTCCGCAACCCTTAGCGAACTCAATGAGCAGTTCTTC
CASSSATLSELNEQFF
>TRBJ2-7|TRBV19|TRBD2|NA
TGTGCCAGTTTTAGCGGGAGGGCATACGGGGTCTACGAGCAGTACTTC
CASFSGRAYGVYEQYF
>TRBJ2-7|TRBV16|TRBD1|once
TGTGCCAGCAGCCGCCCGACAGGGTACGAGCAGTACTTC
CASSRPTGYEQYF
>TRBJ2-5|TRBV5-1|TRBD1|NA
TGCGCCAGCAGCTTGGCTGGACAGGGGGCCGGAAAGACCCAGTACTTC
CASSLAGQGAGKTQYF
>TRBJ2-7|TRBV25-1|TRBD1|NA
TGTGCCAGCAGTGACCCAGGGGGCGCCGAGCAGTACTTC
CASSDPGGAEQYF
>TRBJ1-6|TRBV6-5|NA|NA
TGTGCCAGCAGGACGGGGGGGTCCTATAATTCACCCCTCCACTTT
CASRTGGSYNSPLHF
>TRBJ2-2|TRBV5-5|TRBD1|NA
TGTGCCAGCAGCCTAAAGGGGACAGGGAACACCGGGGAGCTGTTTTTT
CASSLKGTGNTGELFF
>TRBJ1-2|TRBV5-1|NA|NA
TGCGCCAGCAGCCCCCAAGAAGGGGGCTATGGCTACACCTTC
CASSPQEGGYGYTF
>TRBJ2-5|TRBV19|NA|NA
TGTGCCAGTAGTAGACAGCTGCAAGAGACCCAGTACTTC
CASSRQLQETQYF
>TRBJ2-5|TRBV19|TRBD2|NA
TGTGCCAGTAGTATTATTGTAGCGGGAAAAGAGACCCAGTACTTC
CASSIIVAGKETQYF
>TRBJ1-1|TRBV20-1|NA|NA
TGCAGTGCCAATAGACAGGCTGAAGCTTTCTTT
CSANRQAEAFF
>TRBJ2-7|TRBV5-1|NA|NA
TGCGCCAGCAGCGGAGATGGCGATACAGGGAACAATTACGAGCAGTACTTC
CASSGDGDTGNNYEQYF